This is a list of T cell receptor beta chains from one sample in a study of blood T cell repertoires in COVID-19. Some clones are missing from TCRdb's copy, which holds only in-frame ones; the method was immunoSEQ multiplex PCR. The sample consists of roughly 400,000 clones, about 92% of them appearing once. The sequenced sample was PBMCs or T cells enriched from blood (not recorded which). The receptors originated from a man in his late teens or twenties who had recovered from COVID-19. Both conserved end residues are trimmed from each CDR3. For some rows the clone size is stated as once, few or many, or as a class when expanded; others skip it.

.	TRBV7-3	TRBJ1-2	ASSLLQGAHYT
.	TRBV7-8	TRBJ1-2	ASSLGGTRDYT
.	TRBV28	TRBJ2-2	ASIEATGELF
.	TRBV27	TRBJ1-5	ASSATGVNQPQH
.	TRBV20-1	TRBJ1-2	SAKVQGTYT
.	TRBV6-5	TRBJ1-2	ASSRTGSTDGYT
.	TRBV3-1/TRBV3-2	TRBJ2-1	ASSQDPLAGNNEQF
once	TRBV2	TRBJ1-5	ASRTGGSNQPQH
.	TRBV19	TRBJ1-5	ASRTRGHSNQPQH
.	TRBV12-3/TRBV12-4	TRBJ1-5	ASTDGGNQPQH
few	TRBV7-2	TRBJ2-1	ASNSWDIAGEQF
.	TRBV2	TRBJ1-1	ATSGGWPAEAF
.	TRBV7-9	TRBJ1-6	ASSLDQGYSPLH
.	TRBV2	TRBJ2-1	AITRQASGGGDNEQF
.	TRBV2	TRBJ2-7	ASSDGWTGSYEQY
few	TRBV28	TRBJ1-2	ASSFMDRNYGYT
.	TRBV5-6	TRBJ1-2	ASSLYRTSNYGYT
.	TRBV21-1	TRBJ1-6	ASSLGQLDSPLH
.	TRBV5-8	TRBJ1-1	ASSLAGELGTEAF
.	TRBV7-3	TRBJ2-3	ASSFGPLRGGDSTDTQY
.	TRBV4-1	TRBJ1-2	ASSQGLSTYYGYT
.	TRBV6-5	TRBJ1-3	ASSYRQGSSGNTIY
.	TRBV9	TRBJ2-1	ASSSQANEQF
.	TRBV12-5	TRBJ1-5	ASGSRNQPQH
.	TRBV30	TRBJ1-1	AWSPTLGGEAF
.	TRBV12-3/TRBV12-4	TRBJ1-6	ASRGTGNSPLH
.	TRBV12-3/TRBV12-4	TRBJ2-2	ASSFRTGELF
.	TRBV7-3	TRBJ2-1	ASSLALAVYNEQF
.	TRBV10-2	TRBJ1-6	ASRTGNGGNSPLH
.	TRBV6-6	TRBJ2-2	ASSSGLLTGELF
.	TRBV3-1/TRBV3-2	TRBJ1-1	ASSQDTGNTEAF
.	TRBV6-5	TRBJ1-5	ASSYSQGRQPQH
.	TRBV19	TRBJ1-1	ASTRPGQRLNTEAF
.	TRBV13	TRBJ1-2	ASSLGPLGYGYT
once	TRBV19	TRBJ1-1	ASKEVGLNTEAF
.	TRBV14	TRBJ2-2	ASSQGWTGAYTGELF
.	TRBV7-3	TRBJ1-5	ASSPGEDRATQINQPQH
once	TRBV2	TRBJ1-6	ASSSGHQELNSPLH
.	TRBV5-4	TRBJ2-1	ASSLNGNEQF
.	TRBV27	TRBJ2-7	ASSPGSRALYEQY
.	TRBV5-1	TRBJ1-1	ASSTAGQGNTEAF